Listed below are T cell receptor beta chains from one sample, sequenced in a study of OX40 agonist ivuxolimab in advanced cancers. Only in-frame clones appear in the TCRdb table, and some are missing; sequencing was by immunoSEQ multiplex PCR. The sample lists 65,000 to 95,000 clones; over 85% were seen once. The sample in question was CD4+ or CD8+ T cells sorted from blood, obtained in a trial of the OX40 agonist ivuxolimab. These receptors were taken from an adult with an advanced solid tumor such as melanoma, head and neck, liver or kidney cancer. The CDR3 runs from the conserved cysteine through the conserved F or W. The D gene is left open where the match is weak. Expanded clones get a size class; other rows say once, few or many, or leave the size out.

CDR3 DNA	CDR3 protein	D gene	clone size	V gene	J gene
TGTGCCAGCAGCCCAGGGAGGGAGACCCAGTACTTC	CASSPGRETQYF	-	-	TRBV2	TRBJ2-5
TGTGCAAGTCGCCGAAGAGATCAGCCCCAGCATTTT	CASRRRDQPQHF	-	few	TRBV12-2	TRBJ1-5
TGTGCCAGCAGCAAACAGGGGGATACGCAGTATTTT	CASSKQGDTQYF	TRBD1	-	TRBV7-2	TRBJ2-3
TGTGCCAGCAGCTTAGAATGGGGGCAGCCCCAGCATTTT	CASSLEWGQPQHF	-	-	TRBV7-9	TRBJ1-5
TGTGCCAGCAGTTACGGCAGGGAGTACGAGCAGTACTTC	CASSYGREYEQYF	-	-	TRBV6-6	TRBJ2-7
TGCGCCAGCAGTGGCGGACCAAGAACGAATGAGCAGTTCTTC	CASSGGPRTNEQFF	-	few	TRBV10-1	TRBJ2-1
TGTGCCAGCAGCTTGCCTTTGGGATTTGGGACCGGGGAGCTGTTTTTT	CASSLPLGFGTGELFF	-	-	TRBV5-4	TRBJ2-2
TGCGCCAGCAGCCCGGGACTAGCGGTCAACACCGGGGAGCTGTTTTTT	CASSPGLAVNTGELFF	TRBD2	few	TRBV4-1	TRBJ2-2
TGCGCCAGCAAGGGACAGGGTTTCTCCTACGAGCAGTACTTC	CASKGQGFSYEQYF	TRBD1	once	TRBV5-1	TRBJ2-7
TGTGCCAGCAGCTTACAACAGAGCGGGTTCTCCGAGCAGTACTTC	CASSLQQSGFSEQYF	-	-	TRBV7-2	TRBJ2-7
TGTGCCAGCAGCCACCCGGGACAGGGACGGAATGAGCAGTTCTTC	CASSHPGQGRNEQFF	TRBD1	-	TRBV4-2	TRBJ2-1
TGTGCCAGCGAAAACAGGGTCCCAACTGGGGCCAACGTCCTGACTTTC	CASENRVPTGANVLTF	-	once	TRBV7-9	TRBJ2-6
TGTGCCAGCAGCTTAGCGTTTGGCAGTCCAAGCGGGGATACGCAGTATTTT	CASSLAFGSPSGDTQYF	-	-	TRBV7-9	TRBJ2-3
TGCGCCAGCAGCTTGAAAGGGGGGGCCGGGGAGCTGTTTTTT	CASSLKGGAGELFF	-	-	TRBV5-1	TRBJ2-2
TGTGCCAGCAGCATTCAGGGGGAGCCTAACTATGGCTACACCTTC	CASSIQGEPNYGYTF	TRBD1	-	TRBV5-5	TRBJ1-2
TGTGCCAGCAGTGAATATCTCGGGGCTAGCAATGAGCAGTTCTTC	CASSEYLGASNEQFF	-	-	TRBV25-1	TRBJ2-1
TGTGCCAGCAGGGGGGTAGCCAAAAACATTCAGTACTTC	CASRGVAKNIQYF	-	-	TRBV28	TRBJ2-4
TGTGCCAGCAGCTTAAGACCTAGCGGGGTCAGGGGGGAGCTGTTTTTT	CASSLRPSGVRGELFF	TRBD2	-	TRBV7-3	TRBJ2-2
TGTGCCAGCAGTTACTCGGGACGGGGGGCGGATACGCAGTATTTT	CASSYSGRGADTQYF	-	-	TRBV6-5	TRBJ2-3
TGCAGCGTTGTAGGCGACCAGGGTTACGAGCAGTACTTC	CSVVGDQGYEQYF	-	few	TRBV29-1	TRBJ2-7
TGCAGCGTAGAGGACAGGCTAGAGGAAAAACTGTTTTTT	CSVEDRLEEKLFF	TRBD1	-	TRBV29-1	TRBJ1-4
TGCGCCAGCAGCTTGGGGGGCGGGGAGACCCAGTACTTC	CASSLGGGETQYF	-	once	TRBV5-1	TRBJ2-5
TGCAGCACGAGCCAGGGGTCCCCTATCTACACCTTC	CSTSQGSPIYTF	-	few	TRBV29-1	TRBJ1-2
TGTGCCAGCAGCGGGACAGCTGGGGCCAACGTCCTGACTTTC	CASSGTAGANVLTF	TRBD1	-	TRBV5-4	TRBJ2-6
TGTGCCAGCAGCAGAACAGGACCCTATGGCTACACCTTC	CASSRTGPYGYTF	-	-	TRBV5-6	TRBJ1-2
TGCGCCAGCAGCCCTTCTATGGGAGGCTACGAGCAGTACTTC	CASSPSMGGYEQYF	-	-	TRBV10-1	TRBJ2-7
TGTGCCAGCTCACCACCCGCGGGAGGGTTCACAGATACGCAGTATTTT	CASSPPAGGFTDTQYF	TRBD2	-	TRBV18	TRBJ2-3
TGTGCCAGCAGCCCCGCCAGCGGGAGGGCGACAGATACGCAGTATTTT	CASSPASGRATDTQYF	TRBD2	-	TRBV5-4	TRBJ2-3
TGTGCTAGCAGCTTAAAGGGAGGGGTCACAGATACGCAGTATTTT	CASSLKGGVTDTQYF	TRBD2	-	TRBV7-7	TRBJ2-3
TGTGCCAGCAGCTTACGACAGCCGATTAGCAATCAGCCCCAGCATTTT	CASSLRQPISNQPQHF	-	-	TRBV7-8	TRBJ1-5
TGCGCCAGCAGCCACCTAGGATGGCAGTTCTTC	CASSHLGWQFF	-	-	TRBV4-3	TRBJ2-1
TGTGCCAGCAGCCCGGGACAGGGGGCTTGGAATGAGCAGTTCTTC	CASSPGQGAWNEQFF	TRBD1	once	TRBV7-2	TRBJ2-1
TGTGCCAGCTCACGCCCCGGGACTGCTTACAATGAGCAGTTCTTC	CASSRPGTAYNEQFF	-	-	TRBV18	TRBJ2-1
TGTGCCAGCTCACCGGGACTAGCGGGAGCAGACACCGGGGAGCTGTTTTTT	CASSPGLAGADTGELFF	TRBD2	-	TRBV18	TRBJ2-2
TGCAGTGCGGGAGAAAAACTGTTTTTT	CSAGEKLFF	-	-	TRBV20-1	TRBJ1-4
TGTGCCAGCTCACCGGCGCGAGTCAGTAAGACCCAGTACTTC	CASSPARVSKTQYF	-	-	TRBV18	TRBJ2-5
TGTGCCAGCAGCCAAGGACGGACTAGCGGGAGGGCCGGGCAGTTCTTC	CASSQGRTSGRAGQFF	TRBD2	-	TRBV4-2	TRBJ2-1
TGCGCCAGCAGCCGCGGACTAGCGGGAGGCTACGAGCAGTACTTC	CASSRGLAGGYEQYF	TRBD2	-	TRBV5-1	TRBJ2-7
TGTGCCAGCTCACCGAACAACTACGAGCAGTACTTC	CASSPNNYEQYF	-	-	TRBV18	TRBJ2-7
TGTGCCAGCAGTCCCGGTAGTAGCGGGAAATTTGGCGAGACCCAGTACTTC	CASSPGSSGKFGETQYF	TRBD2	-	TRBV28	TRBJ2-5
TGTGCCAGCAGTGTCCGTCTGTATCAGCCCCAGCATTTT	CASSVRLYQPQHF	-	-	TRBV27	TRBJ1-5
TGTGCCAGCAGTGACACAGAAAGGAACTGGAGCAATCAGCCCCAGCATTTT	CASSDTERNWSNQPQHF	-	once	TRBV6-1	TRBJ1-5
TGTGCCAGCAGCTTATGGGGGCACGAGACCCAGTACTTC	CASSLWGHETQYF	-	-	TRBV7-8	TRBJ2-5
TGTGCCAGCAGCTTGGGTAACGGGGGCTTAGGGGCTTTCTTT	CASSLGNGGLGAFF	-	-	TRBV5-6	TRBJ1-1
TGTGCCAGCAGATTCTCGTCCAGCGGGAGTCTGAACACCGGGGAGCTGTTTTTT	CASRFSSSGSLNTGELFF	TRBD2	-	TRBV5-4	TRBJ2-2
TGTGCCAGCAGCCGCCATTATGCGGCCTACGAGCAGTACTTC	CASSRHYAAYEQYF	-	-	TRBV28	TRBJ2-7
TGTGCCAGTAGTGGCGAGCTAGCGGGATACAATGAGCAGTTCTTC	CASSGELAGYNEQFF	TRBD2	-	TRBV19	TRBJ2-1
TGTGCCAGCAGCTTAGAAGGAAGCGGGGTGAACACCGGGGAGCTGTTTTTT	CASSLEGSGVNTGELFF	TRBD2	-	TRBV7-2	TRBJ2-2
TGTGCCAGCAGCCGGGGATCCGGCGGACGGGACACTGAAGCTTTCTTT	CASSRGSGGRDTEAFF	-	-	TRBV7-9	TRBJ1-1
TGTGCCAGCAGCCCTGGCGGGCAGATCAATTCACCCCTCCACTTT	CASSPGGQINSPLHF	-	-	TRBV5-4	TRBJ1-6
TGCGCCAGCAGTCCTAGCGGGAAAGGGGTCGAGCAGTACTTC	CASSPSGKGVEQYF	TRBD2	once	TRBV5-1	TRBJ2-7
TGTGCCACCAGCGAGACACTCCCAGGGAGCACCTACAATGAGCAGTTCTTC	CATSETLPGSTYNEQFF	-	-	TRBV15	TRBJ2-1
TGTGCCAGTAGAGTCAAAGGGACCTTGCCCTACGAGCAGTACTTC	CASRVKGTLPYEQYF	-	-	TRBV19	TRBJ2-7
TGTGCCAGCAGCCGATGGCCGGTGCCTAGCGGGAGGGCTGGGTACGAGCAGTACTTC	CASSRWPVPSGRAGYEQYF	TRBD2	few	TRBV7-2	TRBJ2-7
TGTGCCTGGCTTCGGACGAGGACTGCTGAAGCTTTCTTT	CAWLRTRTAEAFF	-	-	TRBV30	TRBJ1-1
TGCGCCAGCAGCCGCTCTACTGGGGCCAACGTCCTGACTTTC	CASSRSTGANVLTF	-	once	TRBV5-1	TRBJ2-6
TGTGCCAGCAGTGGCTACGGGGAGCTGTTTTTT	CASSGYGELFF	-	-	TRBV11-1	TRBJ2-2
TGTGCCAGCTCCCCCCCTGGGGGAGGCACTGAAGCTTTCTTT	CASSPPGGGTEAFF	-	-	TRBV25-1	TRBJ1-1
TGTGCCAGCAGTTTATTTATGGGGAAGGCCAAAAACATTCAGTACTTC	CASSLFMGKAKNIQYF	-	-	TRBV28	TRBJ2-4